Listed here is a single TCR beta chain. The sample comes from a study of PD-L1 blockade in urothelial cancer. Clones were read by immunoSEQ multiplex PCR, and TCRdb kept only the in-frame ones, dropping some. The profile shows some 120,000 clones, more than 75% of them singletons. Regarding time point: peripheral blood 6 weeks after treatment start. The germline V gene has CDR1 MDHEN and CDR2 SYDVKM. V lost 6 bases and J lost 0, with 12 bases in between. CDR3 size: 14 residues. The chain couples TRBV28 to TRBJ2-7; D may be TRBD2 (7 bases). This material consisted of PBMCs, taken around atezolizumab (anti-PD-L1) treatment. This TCR derives from a man aged 50 or older with urothelial cancer. CDR3 DNA sequence: TGTGCCAGCAGGGGGGGGCGGGTCTCCTACGAGCAGTACTTC. Translating gives CASRGGRVSYEQYF.